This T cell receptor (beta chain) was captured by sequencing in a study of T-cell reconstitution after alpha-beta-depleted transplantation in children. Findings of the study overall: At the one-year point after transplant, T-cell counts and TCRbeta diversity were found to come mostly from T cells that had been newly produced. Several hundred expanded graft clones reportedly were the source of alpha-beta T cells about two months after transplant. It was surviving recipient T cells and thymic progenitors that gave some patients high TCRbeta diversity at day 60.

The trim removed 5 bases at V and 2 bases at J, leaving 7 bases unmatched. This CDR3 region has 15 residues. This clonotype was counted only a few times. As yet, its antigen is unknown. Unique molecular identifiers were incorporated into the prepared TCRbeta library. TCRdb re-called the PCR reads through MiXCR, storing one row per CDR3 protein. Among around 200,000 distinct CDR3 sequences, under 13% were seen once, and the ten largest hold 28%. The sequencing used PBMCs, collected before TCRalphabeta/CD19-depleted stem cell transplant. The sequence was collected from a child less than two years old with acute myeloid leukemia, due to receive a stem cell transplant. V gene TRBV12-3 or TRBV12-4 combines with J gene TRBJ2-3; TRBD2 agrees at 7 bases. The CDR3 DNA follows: TGTGCCAGCAGTCCTCAGCGGGGTCACACAGATACGCAGTATTTT. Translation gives CASSPQRGHTDTQYF.